This T cell receptor (beta chain) was identified in a study of radiation and T cells in renal cell carcinoma. Only in-frame clones appear in the TCRdb table, and some are missing; sequencing was by immunoSEQ multiplex PCR. In the table there are over 90,000 clones, around 80% of which are singletons. Described time point: blood 4 weeks post-SBRT, at nephrectomy. Treatment meaning: 15 Gy SBRT to primary tumor, nephrectomy 4 weeks later. Radiation-treated patients gave blood at baseline, week 2 and week 4. V was pared by 4 bases and J by 0 bases, with 10 bases between. Looked up from germline, CDR1 is SGHKS and CDR2 is YYEKEE (reference sequence). This CDR3 has 14 amino acids. This clone has a single count.

Sequencing used blood, obtained from a patient whose treatment included radiotherapy and nephrectomy. This TCR was recovered from a man between 60 and 75 years old with renal cell carcinoma. This chain uses TRBV5-5 with TRBJ1-1; D perhaps matches TRBD1 (6 bases). CDR3 loop: CASSPAGVNTEAFF. For the CDR3, the DNA is TGTGCCAGCAGCCCAGCAGGGGTGAACACTGAAGCTTTCTTT.